This entry describes one TCR beta chain. PCR was performed using 60 Vbeta and 13 Jbeta primers. Sequencing was performed with immunoSEQ multiplex PCR; in TCRdb, only in-frame clones are kept and a portion is missing. The profile covers approximately 160,000 clones, with 60% to 85% appearing a single time and under 9% taken by the ten largest. The sample originates from a study of cytomegalovirus exposure and HLA in healthy donors. Study details: Earlier sequencing of about 200 million T cells yielded around 100 million unique TCR beta sequences.

Germline V CDR1 and CDR2: SEHNR, FQNEAQ (reference sequence). The CDR3 covers 14 residues. Deletions cut 5 bases from V and 4 bases from J, with 14 bases between. The gene calls are TRBV7-9 and TRBJ1-2; D unresolved. The TCR originated in a woman aged 40 to 50 in good health and CMV-seropositive. The sequencing sample was made of PBMCs. In DNA form, the CDR3 reads TGTGCCAGCAGCCCGCCGGTCGCGGTCTATGGCTACACCTTC. The encoded protein is CASSPPVAVYGYTF.